This TCR beta chain was observed in a study of T cells in Graves' hyperthyroidism and ophthalmopathy. Across the study: Peripheral blood sampling occurred at initial diagnosis, before any treatment.

Diagnosis rested on symptoms, serum thyroxine and TRAb, thyroid ultrasound, and orbital computed tomography. The blood was taken when hyperthyroidism was first diagnosed, before any ophthalmopathy symptoms showed up. Fresh peripheral blood, about 10 ml of it, supplied the PBMCs. Amplification yielded TCR beta CDR3 regions, with RNA transcripts as the source. First-round RT-PCR of the TCR CDR3 relied on the HTBI primer set. TCRdb re-analysed the multiplex PCR reads in MiXCR, keeping a single row per CDR3 protein. This sample has over 700,000 distinct CDR3 sequences, with approximately 19% found just once. This clonotype occurred a few times. The CDR3 sequence is 14 residues long. CDR1 and CDR2 (germline): SGHRS, YFSETQ. V lost 4 bases to trimming and J lost 4 bases, with 14 bases between them.

This clonotype was sampled from a woman in her 50s with Graves' hyperthyroidism that later progressed to Graves' ophthalmopathy. V is TRBV5-1 and J is TRBJ1-1; D is possibly TRBD1 (5 bases). Sequenced input: blood. CDR3 sequence reads: CASSTRVTSTEAFF. The CDR3 bases are TGCGCCAGCAGCACCAGGGTCACTAGCACTGAAGCTTTCTTT.